The sequence of this T cell receptor beta chain was determined in a study of identical twins. Overall study findings and caveats: The study drew conclusions from cross-sectional statistical analysis, not from following the same donors. Within cord blood, abundant beta clonotypes carried fewer insertions, but memory repertoires showed no such trend.

The CDR3 is made up of 12 amino acids. The germline V gene has CDR1 KGHDR and CDR2 SFDVKD. Trimming at V came to 9 bases and at J to 8 bases, leaving 6 bases not matched to a gene. The authors used template switching to add a universal primer site and gave cDNA unique molecular identifiers. TCRdb re-derived calls from the 5' RACE reads in MiXCR, one entry per CDR3 protein. Of 1.5 million to 2 million distinct CDR3 sequences listed, more than 30% are singletons. To note about this clonotype: Its antigen is as yet unknown.

The chain employs TRBV24-1 and TRBJ1-1; 9 nucleotides agree with TRBD1. This TCR derives from a newborn girl in good health. The source material was cord blood. CDR3 nucleotides: TGTGCCACCGGGACAGGGAATCAAGAAGCTTTCTTT. Amino acid sequence: CATGTGNQEAFF.